One and the same sample provided the 2 T cell receptor beta chains below, sequenced in a study of CD8+ T cells in alopecia areata. Following RNA extraction, reverse transcription yielded cDNA that acted as the sequencing template. Some clones are missing from TCRdb's copy, which holds only in-frame ones; the method was immunoSEQ multiplex PCR. This sample has around 100,000 clones, each found more than once. Sequenced input: lesional skin. Every receptor here comes from a C3H/HeJ mouse with alopecia areata. The strain's MHC: H2-k.

The sample holds a few counts of this clone. The gene names here belong to mouse. The CDR3 extends 4 residues past the end of the read, so its final part is completed from the germline J gene. This chain uses TRBV13-3 with TRBJ2-5; 9 nucleotides align to TRBD2. Per the germline V gene, CDR1 is NNHDY and CDR2 is SYVADS. This CDR3 is built from 16 residues. V shed 3 bases and J 2 bases; nucleotides not matched to a gene: 7. CDR3: CASSAVWGGIQDTQYF. CDR3 DNA (partial): TGTGCCAGCAGTGCGGTCTGGGGGGGGATCCAAGAC.

The sample holds many counts of this clone. At residue 13, TCRdb's protein is not the same as the translated DNA, so the protein here was read from the DNA. The germline and genes are mouse ones. The DNA ends 3 residues before the CDR3 does, and the rest of the CDR3 is filled in from the germline J gene. The chain uses TRBV13-3 and TRBJ1-3; a possible D gene is TRBD1 (6 bases). Germline assignment: CDR1 NNHDY and CDR2 SYVADS. Deletions cut 1 base from V and 0 bases from J, with 11 bases between. The CDR3 loop spans 16 amino acids. The part of the CDR3 DNA that was read is TGTGCCAGCAGTGATCGGGACACCTCTTCTGGAAATACG. Encoded protein: CASSDRDTSSGNT. The entire CDR3 sequence reads CASSDRDTSSGNTLYF. The whole variable domain, remainder taken from reference TRBV13-3 and TRBJ1-3, is EAAVTQSPRSKVAVTGGKVTLSCHQTNNHDYMYWYRQDTGHGLRLIHYSYVADSTEKGDIPDGYKASRPSQENFSLILELASLSQTAVYFCASSDRDTSSGNTLYFGEGSRLIVV.